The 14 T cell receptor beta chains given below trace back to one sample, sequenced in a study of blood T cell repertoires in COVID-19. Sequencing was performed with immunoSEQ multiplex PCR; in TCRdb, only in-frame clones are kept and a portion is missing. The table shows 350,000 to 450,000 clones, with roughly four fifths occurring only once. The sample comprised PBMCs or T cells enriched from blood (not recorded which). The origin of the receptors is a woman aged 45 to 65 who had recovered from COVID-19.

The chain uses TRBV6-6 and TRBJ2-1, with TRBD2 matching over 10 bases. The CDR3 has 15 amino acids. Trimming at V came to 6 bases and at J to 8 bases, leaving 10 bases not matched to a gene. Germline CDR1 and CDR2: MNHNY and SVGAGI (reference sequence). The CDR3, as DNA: TGTGCCAGCAGCTTGCTAGCGGGAGTGAGCGATGAGCAGTTCTTC. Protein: CASSLLAGVSDEQFF.

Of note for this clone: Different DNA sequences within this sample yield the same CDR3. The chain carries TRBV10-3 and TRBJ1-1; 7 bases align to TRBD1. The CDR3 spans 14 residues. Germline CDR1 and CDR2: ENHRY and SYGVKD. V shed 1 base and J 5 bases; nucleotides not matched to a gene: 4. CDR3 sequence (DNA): TGTGCCATCAGTGAGTTCCAGGGGGGAACTGAAGCTTTCTTT. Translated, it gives CAISEFQGGTEAFF.

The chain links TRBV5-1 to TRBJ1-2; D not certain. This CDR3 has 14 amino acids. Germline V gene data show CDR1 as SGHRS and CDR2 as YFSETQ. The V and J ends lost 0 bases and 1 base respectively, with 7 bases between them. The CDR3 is CASSLVSLNYGYTF. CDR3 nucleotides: TGCGCCAGCAGCTTGGTCAGTCTTAACTATGGCTACACCTTC.

Here the CDR3 reads CASSLGLAGGTGELFF. CDR3 DNA sequence: TGTGCCAGCAGCTTAGGACTAGCGGGAGGCACCGGGGAGCTGTTTTTT. The chain combines TRBV7-3 with TRBJ2-2, with 14 positions matching TRBD2. The CDR3 extends over 16 amino acids. The ends lost 2 bases at V and 4 bases at J; junction bases unmatched: 0. CDR1 and CDR2 (germline): SGHTA, FQGTGA. The variable domain in full, completed from reference TRBV7-3 and TRBJ2-2, reads GAGVSQTPSNKVTEKGKYVELRCDPISGHTALYWYRQSLGQGPEFLIYFQGTGAADDSGLPNDRFFAVRPEGSVSTLKIQRTERGDSAVYLCASSLGLAGGTGELFFGEGSRLTVL.

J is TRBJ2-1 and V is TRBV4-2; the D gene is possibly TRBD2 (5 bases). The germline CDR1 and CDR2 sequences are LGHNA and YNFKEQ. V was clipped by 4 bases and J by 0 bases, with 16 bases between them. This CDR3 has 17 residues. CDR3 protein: CASSPLDSASSYNEQFF. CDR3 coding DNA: TGTGCCAGCAGCCCCTTGGACTCAGCGAGCTCCTACAATGAGCAGTTCTTC.

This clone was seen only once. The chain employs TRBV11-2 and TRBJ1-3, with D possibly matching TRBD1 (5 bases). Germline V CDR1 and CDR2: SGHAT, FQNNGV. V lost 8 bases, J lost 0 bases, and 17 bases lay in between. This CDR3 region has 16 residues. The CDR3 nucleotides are TGTGCCAGCGGAGATGCGGGACTGCGCTCTGGAAACACCATATATTTT. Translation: CASGDAGLRSGNTIYF.

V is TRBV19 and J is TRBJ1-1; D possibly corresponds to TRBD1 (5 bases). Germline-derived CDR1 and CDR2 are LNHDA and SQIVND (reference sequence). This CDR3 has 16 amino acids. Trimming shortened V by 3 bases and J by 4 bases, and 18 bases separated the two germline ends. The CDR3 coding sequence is TGTGCCAGTAGTATCTCGGGGGTAACGTTGGGCACTGAAGCTTTCTTT. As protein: CASSISGVTLGTEAFF.

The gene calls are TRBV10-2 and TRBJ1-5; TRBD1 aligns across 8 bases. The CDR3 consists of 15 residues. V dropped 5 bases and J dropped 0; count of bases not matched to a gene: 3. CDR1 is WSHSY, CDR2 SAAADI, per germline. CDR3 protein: CASSTGGISNQPQHF. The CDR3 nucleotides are TGCGCCAGCAGTACAGGGGGTATTAGCAATCAGCCCCAGCATTTT.

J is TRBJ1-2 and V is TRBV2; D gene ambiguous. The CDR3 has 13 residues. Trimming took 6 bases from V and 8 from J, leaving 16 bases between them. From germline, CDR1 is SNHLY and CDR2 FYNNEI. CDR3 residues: CASSATRTGGYTF. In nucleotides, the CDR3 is TGTGCCAGCAGCGCTACAAGAACGGGGGGCTACACCTTC.

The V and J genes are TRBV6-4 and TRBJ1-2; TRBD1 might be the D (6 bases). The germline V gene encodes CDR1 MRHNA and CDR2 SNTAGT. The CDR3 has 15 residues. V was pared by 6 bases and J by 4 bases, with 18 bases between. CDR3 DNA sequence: TGTGCCAGCAGACAAAGAGGGACACCACCCTATGGCTACACCTTC. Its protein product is CASRQRGTPPYGYTF.

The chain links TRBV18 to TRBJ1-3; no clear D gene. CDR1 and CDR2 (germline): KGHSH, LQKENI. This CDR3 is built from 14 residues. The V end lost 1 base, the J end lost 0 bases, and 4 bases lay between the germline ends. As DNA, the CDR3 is TGTGCCAGCTCACCACAGAGCTCTGGAAACACCATATATTTT. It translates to CASSPQSSGNTIYF. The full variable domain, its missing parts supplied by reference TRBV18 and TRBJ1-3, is NAGVMQNPRHLVRRRGQEARLRCSPMKGHSHVYWYRQLPEEGLKFMVYLQKENIIDESGMPKERFSAEFPKEGPSILRIQQVVRGDSAAYFCASSPQSSGNTIYFGEGSWLTVV.

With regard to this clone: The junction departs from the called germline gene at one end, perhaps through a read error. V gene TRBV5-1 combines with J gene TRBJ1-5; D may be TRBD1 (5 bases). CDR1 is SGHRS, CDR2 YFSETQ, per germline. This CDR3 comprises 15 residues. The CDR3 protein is CASSLAGNSNQPQHF. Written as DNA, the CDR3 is TGCGCCAGCAGTTTGGCAGGGAACAGCAATCAGCCCCAGCATTTT. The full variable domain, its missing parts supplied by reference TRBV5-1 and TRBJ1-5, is KAGVTQTPRYLIKTRGQQVTLSCSPISGHRSVSWYQQTPGQGLQFLFEYFSETQRNKGNFPGRFSGRQFSNSRSEMNVSTLELGDSALYLCASSLAGNSNQPQHFGDGTRLSIL.

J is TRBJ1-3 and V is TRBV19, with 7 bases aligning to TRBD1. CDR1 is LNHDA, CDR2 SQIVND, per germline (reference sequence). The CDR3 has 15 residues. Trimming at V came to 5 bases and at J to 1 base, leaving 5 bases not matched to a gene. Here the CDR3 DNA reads TGTGCCAGTAGTGCTGACAGGGCATCTGGAAACACCATATATTTT. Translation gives CASSADRASGNTIYF.

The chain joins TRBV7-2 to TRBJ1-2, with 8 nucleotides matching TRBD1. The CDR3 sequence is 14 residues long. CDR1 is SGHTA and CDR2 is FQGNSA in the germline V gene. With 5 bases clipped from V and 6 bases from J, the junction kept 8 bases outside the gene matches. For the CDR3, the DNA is TGTGCCAGCAGCCTTTTTGGACAGGGTGATGGCTACACCTTC. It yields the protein CASSLFGQGDGYTF.